The 13 T cell receptor beta chains in this list originate from one sample, sequenced in a study of OX40 agonist ivuxolimab in advanced cancers. The table came from immunoSEQ multiplex PCR; TCRdb's copy has only in-frame clones and leaves some out. The top ten clones hold roughly 19% of a sample with around 28,000 clones, approximately 86% of them seen once. Sample: CD4+ or CD8+ T cells sorted from blood, taken in a trial of the OX40 agonist ivuxolimab. These receptors originate from an adult with an advanced solid tumor such as melanoma, head and neck, liver or kidney cancer.

The chain recombines TRBV27 with TRBJ1-4; 9 positions agree with TRBD1. In germline, CDR1 is MNHEY, CDR2 SMNVEV (reference sequence). This CDR3 contains 16 residues. V trimming: 0 bases; J trimming: 6 bases; junction bases outside the gene matches: 5. This CDR3 is CASSLSPGQGHEKLFF. CDR3 sequence (DNA): TGTGCCAGCAGTTTATCCCCGGGACAGGGTCATGAAAAACTGTTTTTT. The full variable domain, completed using reference TRBV27 and TRBJ1-4, is EAQVTQNPRYLITVTGKKLTVTCSQNMNHEYMSWYRQDPGLGLRQIYYSMNVEVTDKGDVPEGYKVSRKEKRNFPLILESPSPNQTSLYFCASSLSPGQGHEKLFFGSGTQLSVL.

This rearrangement joins TRBV4-1 to TRBJ2-1; D perhaps matches TRBD2 (5 bases). Germline CDR1 reads MGHRA; CDR2 reads YSYEKL. The CDR3 contains 14 residues. Trimming removed 0 bases at V and 8 bases at J, with 11 bases between. The CDR3: CASSQDLGSDEQFF. For the CDR3, the DNA is TGCGCCAGCAGCCAAGATCTCGGTAGCGATGAGCAGTTCTTC.

This chain links TRBV27 with TRBJ1-5; D gene ambiguous. This CDR3 is 15 amino acids long. In germline, CDR1 is MNHEY, CDR2 SMNVEV (reference sequence). The V end lost 5 bases, the J end lost 6 bases, and 17 bases lay between the germline ends. The CDR3 nucleotides are TGTGCCAGCAGTCCCCTGACGGGATTAGGTCAGCCCCAGCATTTT. This gives the protein CASSPLTGLGQPQHF.

The chain combines TRBV7-6 with TRBJ1-2; 10 bases are a match to TRBD1. This CDR3 has 15 residues. V shed 0 bases and J 3 bases; nucleotides not matched to a gene: 1. CDR1 is SGHVS and CDR2 is FNYEAQ in the germline V gene. CDR3 nucleotide sequence: TGTGCCAGCAGCTTAGCGACAGGGGGCTACTATGGCTACACCTTC. It yields the protein CASSLATGGYYGYTF.

The chain employs TRBV10-2 and TRBJ2-1; 13 bases line up with TRBD2. With V trimmed by 7 bases and J by 5 bases, 2 bases remained unmatched. Germline V lookup: CDR1 WSHSY, CDR2 SAAADI. The length of the CDR3 is 14 residues. CDR3: CASTGTSGNNEQFF. CDR3 DNA sequence: TGCGCCAGCACCGGGACTAGCGGGAACAATGAGCAGTTCTTC.

This rearrangement joins TRBV19 to TRBJ2-3, with TRBD2 identical over 7 bases. With V trimmed by 5 bases and J by 1 base, 6 bases remained unmatched. Germline assignment: CDR1 LNHDA and CDR2 SQIVND (reference sequence). CDR3 size: 15 residues. CDR3 region: CASSSVAGRTDTQYF. For the CDR3, the DNA is TGTGCCAGTAGTTCGGTAGCGGGTCGCACAGATACGCAGTATTTT.

The CDR3 region has the DNA TGCGCCAGCAGTTCGAACGATGAGCAGTTCTTC. Residues: CASSSNDEQFF. The V gene is TRBV10-2, the J gene TRBJ2-1; no firm D call. V was cut by 5 bases and J by 8 bases, with 7 bases left in between. Germline CDR1 WSHSY, CDR2 SAAADI. The CDR3 is 11 residues long.

The chain uses TRBV5-6 and TRBJ2-4; D call uncertain. Trimming took off 3 bases at V and 8 bases at J, with 15 bases between the two ends. This CDR3 region has 14 residues. CDR1 and CDR2 (germline): SGHDT, YYEEEE. The DNA of the CDR3 is TGTGCCAGCAGCTCGTACGAGGAACCGGACATTCAGTACTTC. Translation gives CASSSYEEPDIQYF.

The chain joins TRBV29-1 to TRBJ2-6; D is uncertain. The germline CDR1 and CDR2 sequences are SQVTM and ANQGSEA. Trimming cost V 5 bases and J 2 bases, with 4 bases left between them. The CDR3 covers 12 residues. CDR3 residues: CSVRAGANVLTF. Written as DNA, the CDR3 is TGCAGCGTTAGGGCTGGGGCCAACGTCCTGACTTTC.

The V call is TRBV19, the J call TRBJ2-7; D remains ambiguous. The V end was cut by 4 bases, the J end by 2 bases, with 3 bases between. Per the germline V gene, CDR1 is LNHDA and CDR2 is SQIVND (reference sequence). This CDR3 contains 11 residues. The CDR3 here is CASSNTYEQYF. CDR3 DNA: TGTGCCAGTAGTAATACCTACGAGCAGTACTTC. Full variable domain (rest looked up from reference TRBV19 and TRBJ2-7): DGGITQSPKYLFRKEGQNVTLSCEQNLNHDAMYWYRQDPGQGLRLIYYSQIVNDFQKGDIAEGYSVSREKKESFPLTVTSAQKNPTAFYLCASSNTYEQYFGPGTRLTVT.

The chain couples TRBV7-9 to TRBJ1-2; tentatively, D is TRBD1 (6 bases). The CDR3 loop spans 14 amino acids. The germline gives CDR1 SEHNR, CDR2 FQNEAQ (reference sequence). The V end lost 5 bases, the J end lost 2 bases, and 12 bases lay between the germline ends. In DNA, the CDR3 is TGTGCCAGCAGCGCGACGGGGGCAAACTATGGCTACACCTTC. This encodes CASSATGANYGYTF.

This clone ranks as medium-sized. This chain uses TRBV5-5 with TRBJ2-3; D perhaps matches TRBD2 (7 bases). Trimming removed 6 bases from V and 0 bases from J, with 26 bases in between. Germline CDR1 reads SGHKS; CDR2 reads YYEKEE (reference sequence). The CDR3 length is 19 residues. Here the CDR3 reads CASTPWGRGRGTSTDTQYF. CDR3 DNA sequence: TGTGCCAGCACCCCCTGGGGGCGGGGGCGGGGTACAAGCACAGATACGCAGTATTTT.

This chain joins TRBV15 and TRBJ2-3, with no clear D. Trimming left V 0 bases short and J 2 bases short, with 9 bases between. CDR1 is LNHNV, CDR2 YYDKDF, per germline (reference sequence). The CDR3 extends over 15 amino acids. The CDR3 protein is CATSRDAPDTDTQYF. CDR3 nucleotide sequence: TGTGCCACCAGCAGAGATGCACCGGACACAGATACGCAGTATTTT.